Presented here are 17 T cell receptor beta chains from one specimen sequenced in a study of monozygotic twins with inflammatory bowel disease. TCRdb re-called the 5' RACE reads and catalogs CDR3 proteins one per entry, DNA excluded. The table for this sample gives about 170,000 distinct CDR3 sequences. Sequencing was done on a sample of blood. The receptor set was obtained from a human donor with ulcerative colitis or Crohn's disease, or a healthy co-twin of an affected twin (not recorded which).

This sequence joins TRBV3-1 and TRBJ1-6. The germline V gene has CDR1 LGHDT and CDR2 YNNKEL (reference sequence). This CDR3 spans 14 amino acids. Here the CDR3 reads CASSLTRTYGPLHF.

CDR3 amino acids: CASSLARRGDQPQHF. This chain joins TRBV7-2 and TRBJ1-5; TCRdb proposes TRBD1, but this gene call is untestable without DNA. This CDR3 comprises 15 residues. CDR1 is SGHTA, CDR2 FQGNSA, per germline.

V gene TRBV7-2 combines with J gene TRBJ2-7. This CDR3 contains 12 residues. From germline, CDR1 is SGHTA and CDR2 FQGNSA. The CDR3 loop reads CASSSQRYEQYF.

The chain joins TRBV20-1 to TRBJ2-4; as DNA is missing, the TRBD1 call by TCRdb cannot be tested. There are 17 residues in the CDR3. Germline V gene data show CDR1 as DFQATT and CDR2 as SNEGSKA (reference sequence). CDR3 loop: CSAREEGRGYSKNIQYF.

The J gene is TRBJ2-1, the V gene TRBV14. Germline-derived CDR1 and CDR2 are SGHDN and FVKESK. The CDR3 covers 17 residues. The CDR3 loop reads CASSQLTAGASYNEQFF.

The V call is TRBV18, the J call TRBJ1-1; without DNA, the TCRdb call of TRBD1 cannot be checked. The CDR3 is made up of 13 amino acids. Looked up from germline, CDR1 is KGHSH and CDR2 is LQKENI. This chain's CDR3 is CASSPGGNTEAFF.

CDR3 protein: CAWAGAREQFF. The V and J genes are TRBV30 and TRBJ2-1. The CDR3 sequence is 11 residues long. CDR1 and CDR2 (germline): GTSNPN, SVGIG (reference sequence).

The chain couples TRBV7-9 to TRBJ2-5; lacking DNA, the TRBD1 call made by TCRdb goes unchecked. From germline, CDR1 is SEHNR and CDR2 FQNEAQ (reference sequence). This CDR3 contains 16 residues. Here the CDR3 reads CASSLAGRPLQETQYF.

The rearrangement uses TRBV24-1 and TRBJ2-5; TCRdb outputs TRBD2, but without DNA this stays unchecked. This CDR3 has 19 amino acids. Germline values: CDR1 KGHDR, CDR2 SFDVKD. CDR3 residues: CATRANPGQREGGGETQYF.

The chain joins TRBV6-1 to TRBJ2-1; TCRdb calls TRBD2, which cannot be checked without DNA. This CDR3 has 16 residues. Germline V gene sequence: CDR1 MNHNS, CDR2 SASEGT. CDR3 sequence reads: CASNSLAGGPYNEQFF.

The chain's CDR3 is CASRLDNYEQYF. The rearrangement joins TRBV6-2 or TRBV6-3 to TRBJ2-7; TCRdb's D gene call, TRBD1, goes unchecked for lack of DNA. The length of the CDR3 is 12 residues. Germline CDR1 is MNHEY and CDR2 is SVGEGT.

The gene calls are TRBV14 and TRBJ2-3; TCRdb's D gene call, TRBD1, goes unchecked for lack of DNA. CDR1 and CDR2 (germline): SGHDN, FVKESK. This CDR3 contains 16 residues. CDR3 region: CASSPLRERTTDTQYF.

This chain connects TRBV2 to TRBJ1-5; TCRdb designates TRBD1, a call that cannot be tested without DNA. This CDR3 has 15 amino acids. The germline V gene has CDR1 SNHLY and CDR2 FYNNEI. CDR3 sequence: CASRQGTYSNQPQHF.

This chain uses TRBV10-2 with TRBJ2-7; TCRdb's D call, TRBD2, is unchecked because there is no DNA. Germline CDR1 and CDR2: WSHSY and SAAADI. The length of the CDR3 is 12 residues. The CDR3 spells CASRVADYEQYF.

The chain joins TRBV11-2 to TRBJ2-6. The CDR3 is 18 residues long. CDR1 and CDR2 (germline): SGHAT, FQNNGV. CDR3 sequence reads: CASSLSTASSSGANVLTF.

CDR3 amino acids: CASSLGTGGSPLHF. The genes are TRBV7-8 and TRBJ1-6; TCRdb proposes TRBD1, but this gene call is untestable without DNA. The CDR3 loop spans 14 amino acids. CDR1 SGHVS and CDR2 FQNEAQ come from the germline V gene.

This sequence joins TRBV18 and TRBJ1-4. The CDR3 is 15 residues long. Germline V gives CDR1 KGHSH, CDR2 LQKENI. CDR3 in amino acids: CASSPRGSAAEKLFF.